The rows below give T cell receptor beta chains drawn from one sample of a study of T cell responses to AZD1222 COVID-19 vaccine. Here immunoSEQ multiplex PCR was the method, and the copy in TCRdb shows in-frame clones only, minus some. The sample lists 120,000 to 150,000 clones, roughly 87% seen once, with roughly 1.7% in the top ten. This specimen was peripheral blood, taken 28 days after the second AZD1222 dose. The receptors were gathered from an adult who received the AZD1222 COVID-19 vaccine. Each CDR3 is given with its conserved first and last residue. D genes are given only for firm matches. The listing skips clone size in some rows; elsewhere it reads once, few, many or a size class.

V gene	J gene	clone size	D gene	CDR3 protein	CDR3 DNA
TRBV12-5	TRBJ1-4	NA	NA	CASGLGAGSNEKLFF	TGTGCTAGTGGTTTGGGTGCCGGGTCCAATGAAAAACTGTTTTTT
TRBV20-1	TRBJ1-6	NA	NA	CSALTAGSLHF	TGCAGTGCGCTTACCGCAGGGTCCCTCCACTTT
TRBV7-9	TRBJ1-4	NA	NA	CASSQGRQGIEKLFF	TGTGCCAGCAGCCAAGGCCGGCAGGGGATTGAAAAACTGTTTTTT
TRBV5-5	TRBJ2-1	NA	NA	CASSLFLGGIYNEQFF	TGTGCCAGCAGCTTGTTCCTGGGTGGGATCTACAATGAGCAGTTCTTC
TRBV5-6	TRBJ1-2	NA	TRBD1	CASSMDRVDGYTF	TGTGCCAGCAGCATGGACAGGGTCGATGGCTACACCTTC
TRBV21-1	TRBJ1-3	NA	NA	CASSPQVKDSSGNTIYF	TGTGCCAGCAGCCCCCAGGTGAAGGACAGCTCTGGAAACACCATATATTTT
TRBV5-1	TRBJ2-1	few	NA	CASSLEGGTSYNEQFF	TGCGCCAGCAGCTTGGAAGGCGGGACCTCCTACAATGAGCAGTTCTTC
TRBV30	TRBJ2-1	NA	TRBD2	CAWSEGTSGKSDEQFF	TGTGCCTGGAGTGAGGGGACTAGCGGGAAATCCGATGAGCAGTTCTTC
TRBV12-3/TRBV12-4	TRBJ1-1	NA	NA	CASSPRTTEAFF	TGTGCCAGCTCCCCCCGGACAACTGAAGCTTTCTTT
TRBV6-4	TRBJ2-1	NA	TRBD1	CASSEGTDSNEQFF	TGTGCCAGCAGTGAGGGGACAGATTCTAATGAGCAGTTCTTC
TRBV4-2	TRBJ2-2	NA	NA	CASSQEWEEPGELFF	TGTGCCAGCAGCCAAGAATGGGAGGAACCCGGGGAGCTGTTTTTT